This TCR beta chain was recorded in a study of control samples from healthy donors and cancer patients. Between the trimmed V and J ends, which lost 4 bases and 7 bases, there was a span of 22 bases. Germline CDR1 reads MDHEN; CDR2 reads SYDVKM. CDR3 length: 16 residues. Libraries were prepared by immunoSEQ multiplex PCR; TCRdb keeps only in-frame clonotypes and omits some of them. The sample carries under 150,000 clones, more than 85% recorded once. The sequenced sample was blood. The chain links TRBV28 to TRBJ2-5; the D gene could be TRBD1 or TRBD2 (6 bases each). This clonotype was obtained from a woman in her 30s in good health. This CDR3 is CASSSTRDGRGLTQYF. The CDR3 DNA is TGTGCCAGCAGTTCAACCCGGGACGGTCGGGGGCTGACCCAGTACTTC.